This T cell receptor (beta chain) was profiled in a study of PD-1 blockade in mismatch repair-deficient tumors. The study's findings and limits: After pembrolizumab, tumor-resident clones rose rapidly, then generally contracted before radiologic responses.

Profiling relied on immunoSEQ multiplex PCR, and the TCRdb table lists in-frame clones only, not all of them. The sample yields 30,000 to 40,000 clones, more than 70% seen once. This CDR3 comprises 15 residues. Germline CDR1 is MDHEN and CDR2 is SYDVKM. Trimming took off 7 bases at V and 0 bases at J, with 13 bases between the two ends. In regard to this clone: Its antigen is as yet unknown.

The sequence was obtained from an adult with mismatch repair-deficient cancer. This chain connects TRBV28 to TRBJ1-3; D gene uncertain. The sequencing used PBMCs, collected roughly 6 weeks after starting pembrolizumab. This chain's CDR3 is CASTVPRSSGNTIYF. The CDR3 DNA follows: TGTGCCAGCACCGTCCCCAGAAGCTCTGGAAACACCATATATTTT.